The T cell receptor (beta chain) described here comes from a study of cytomegalovirus exposure and HLA in healthy donors. Amplification used 60 Vbeta primers and 13 Jbeta primers. Assay: immunoSEQ multiplex PCR; the TCRdb copy retains only in-frame clones and omits some. The repertoire holds 45,000 to 60,000 clones, with approximately 73% as singletons. This TCR was sampled from a man aged 18 to 30 in good health and CMV-seronegative. The sequencing input was PBMCs.

The CDR3 here is CASSQHRDTNEKLFF. The CDR3 DNA is TGTGCCAGCAGTCAACACAGGGACACTAATGAAAAACTGTTTTTT. This chain joins TRBV25-1 and TRBJ1-4; the D gene is possibly TRBD1 (6 bases). From germline, CDR1 is MGHDK and CDR2 SYGVNS. The V and J ends lost 5 bases and 2 bases respectively, with 12 bases between them. The CDR3 is made up of 15 amino acids. Full variable domain (remainder filled in from reference TRBV25-1 and TRBJ1-4): EADIYQTPRYLVIGTGKKITLECSQTMGHDKMYWYQQDPGMELHLIHYSYGVNSTEKGDLSSESTVSRIRTEHFPLTLESARPSHTSQYLCASSQHRDTNEKLFFGSGTQLSVL.